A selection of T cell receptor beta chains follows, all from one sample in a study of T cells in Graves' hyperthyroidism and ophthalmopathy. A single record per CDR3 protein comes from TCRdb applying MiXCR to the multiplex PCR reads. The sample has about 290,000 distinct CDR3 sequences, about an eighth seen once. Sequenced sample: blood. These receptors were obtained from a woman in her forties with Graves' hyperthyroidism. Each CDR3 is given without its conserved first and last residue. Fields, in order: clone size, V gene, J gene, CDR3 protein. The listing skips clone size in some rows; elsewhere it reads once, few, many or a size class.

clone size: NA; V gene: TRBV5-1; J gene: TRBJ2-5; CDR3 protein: ASSLGAEETQY
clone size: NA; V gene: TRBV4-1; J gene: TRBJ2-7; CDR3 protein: ASSQPRQSLDEQY
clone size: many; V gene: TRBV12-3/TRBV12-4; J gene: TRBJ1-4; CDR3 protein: ASSLWDNEKLF
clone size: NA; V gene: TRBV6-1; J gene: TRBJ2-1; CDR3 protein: ASRPEFPGQF
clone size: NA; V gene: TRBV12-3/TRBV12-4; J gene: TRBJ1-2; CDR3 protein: ASSKPGQGSSSYGYT
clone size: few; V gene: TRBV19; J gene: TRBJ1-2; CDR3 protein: ASSALGNGYT
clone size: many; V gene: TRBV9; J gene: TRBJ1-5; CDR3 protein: ASSVGFNQPQH
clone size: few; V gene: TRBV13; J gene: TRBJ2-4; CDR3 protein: ASSRDQGRIKNIQY
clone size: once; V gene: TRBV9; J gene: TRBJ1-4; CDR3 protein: ASSPGQVSTNEKLF
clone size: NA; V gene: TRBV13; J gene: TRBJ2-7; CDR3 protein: ASSPPGLAGFYEQY
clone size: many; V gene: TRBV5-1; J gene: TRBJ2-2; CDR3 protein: ASRNPGQNTGELF
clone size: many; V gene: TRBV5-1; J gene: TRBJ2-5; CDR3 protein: ASSDGGGQETQY
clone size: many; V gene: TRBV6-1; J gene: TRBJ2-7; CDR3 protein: ASSRSVGGHEQY
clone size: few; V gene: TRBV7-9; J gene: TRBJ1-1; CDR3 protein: ASSLRGADTEAF
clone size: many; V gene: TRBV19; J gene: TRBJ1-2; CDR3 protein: ASRPTTTYSYGYT
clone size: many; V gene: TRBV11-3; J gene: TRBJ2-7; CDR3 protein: ASSLGEQGHHEQY
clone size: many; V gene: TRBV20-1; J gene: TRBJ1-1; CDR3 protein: SASELNTEAF
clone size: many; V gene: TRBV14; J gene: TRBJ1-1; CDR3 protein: ASSQEEKGTEAF
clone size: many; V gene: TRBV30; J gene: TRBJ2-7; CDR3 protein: AWSVTGVEQY
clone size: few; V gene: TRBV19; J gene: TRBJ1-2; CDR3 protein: ASTPGHGPYGYT
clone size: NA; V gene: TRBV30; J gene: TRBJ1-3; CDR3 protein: AWSRTGTVGNTIY
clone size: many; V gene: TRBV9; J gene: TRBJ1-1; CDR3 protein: ASSRGRGAQGTEAF
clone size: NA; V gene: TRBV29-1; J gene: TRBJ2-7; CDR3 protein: SVIGTAYEQY
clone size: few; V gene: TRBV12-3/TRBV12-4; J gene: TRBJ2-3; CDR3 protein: ASSLGAREAGTDTQY
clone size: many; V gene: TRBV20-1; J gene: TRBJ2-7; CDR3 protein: SASAGGGSYEQY
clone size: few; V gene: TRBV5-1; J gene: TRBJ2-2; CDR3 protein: ASSLAPETGELF
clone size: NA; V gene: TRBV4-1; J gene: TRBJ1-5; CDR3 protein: ASSQDSAGVEQPQH
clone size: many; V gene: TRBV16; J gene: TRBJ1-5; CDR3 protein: ASSKRGTQH
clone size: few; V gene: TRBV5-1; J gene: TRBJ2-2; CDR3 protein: ASSRTLNTGELF
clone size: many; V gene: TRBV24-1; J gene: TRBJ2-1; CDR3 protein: ATSGTRTSATDNEQF
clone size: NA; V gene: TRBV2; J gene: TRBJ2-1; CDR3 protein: ASRLAGGSSYNEQF
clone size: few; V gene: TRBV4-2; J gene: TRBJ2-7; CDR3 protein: ASSQDLAAYEQY
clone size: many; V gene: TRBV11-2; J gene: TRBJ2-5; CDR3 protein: ASRLVGRAETQY